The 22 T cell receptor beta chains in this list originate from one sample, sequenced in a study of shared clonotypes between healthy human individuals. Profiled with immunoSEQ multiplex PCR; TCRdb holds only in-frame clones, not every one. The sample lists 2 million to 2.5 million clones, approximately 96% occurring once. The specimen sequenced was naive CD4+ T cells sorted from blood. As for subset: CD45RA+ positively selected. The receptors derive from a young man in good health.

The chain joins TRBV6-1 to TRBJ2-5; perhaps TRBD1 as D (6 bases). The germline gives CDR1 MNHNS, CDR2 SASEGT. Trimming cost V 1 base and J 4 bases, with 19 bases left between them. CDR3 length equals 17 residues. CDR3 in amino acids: CASSEDGLAGVIETQYF. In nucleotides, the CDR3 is TGTGCCAGCAGTGAAGATGGGTTGGCAGGGGTAATAGAGACCCAGTACTTC.

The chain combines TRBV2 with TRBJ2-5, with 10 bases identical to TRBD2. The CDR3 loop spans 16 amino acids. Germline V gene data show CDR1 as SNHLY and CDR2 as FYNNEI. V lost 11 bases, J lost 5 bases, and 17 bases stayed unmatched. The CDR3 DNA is TGTGCCCAGCAGGTTAGGAGCGGGAGGGTGACGGAGACCCAGTACTTC. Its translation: CAQQVRSGRVTETQYF.

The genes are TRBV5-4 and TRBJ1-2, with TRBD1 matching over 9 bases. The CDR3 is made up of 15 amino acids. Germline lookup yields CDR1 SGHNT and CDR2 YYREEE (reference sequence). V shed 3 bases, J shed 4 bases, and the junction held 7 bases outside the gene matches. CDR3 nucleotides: TGTGCCAGCAGCTCCCGTGACAGGGGGGTCTATGGCTACACCTTC. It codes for CASSSRDRGVYGYTF. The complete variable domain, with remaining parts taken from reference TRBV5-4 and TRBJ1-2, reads ETGVTQSPTHLIKTRGQQVTLRCSSQSGHNTVSWYQQALGQGPQFIFQYYREEENGRGNFPPRFSGLQFPNYSSELNVNALELDDSALYLCASSSRDRGVYGYTFGSGTRLTVV.

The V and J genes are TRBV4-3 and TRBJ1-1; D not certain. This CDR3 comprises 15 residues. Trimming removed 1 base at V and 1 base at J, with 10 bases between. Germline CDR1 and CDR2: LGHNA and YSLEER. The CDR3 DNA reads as TGCGCCAGCAGCCAAGGGGCCCAAGCGAACACTGAAGCTTTCTTT. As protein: CASSQGAQANTEAFF.

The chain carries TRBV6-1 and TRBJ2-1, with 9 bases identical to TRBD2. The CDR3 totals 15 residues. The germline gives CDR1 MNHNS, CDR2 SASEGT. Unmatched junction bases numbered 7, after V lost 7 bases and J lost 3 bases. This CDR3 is CASTPLAGYYNEQFF. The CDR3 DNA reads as TGTGCCAGCACCCCTCTAGCGGGGTACTACAATGAGCAGTTCTTC.

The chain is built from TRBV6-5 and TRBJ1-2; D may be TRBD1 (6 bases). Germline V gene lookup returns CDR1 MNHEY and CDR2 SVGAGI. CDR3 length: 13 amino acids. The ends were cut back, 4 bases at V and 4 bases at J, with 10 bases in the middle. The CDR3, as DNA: TGTGCCAGCAGTTGGGACACTTCCTATGGCTACACCTTC. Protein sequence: CASSWDTSYGYTF.

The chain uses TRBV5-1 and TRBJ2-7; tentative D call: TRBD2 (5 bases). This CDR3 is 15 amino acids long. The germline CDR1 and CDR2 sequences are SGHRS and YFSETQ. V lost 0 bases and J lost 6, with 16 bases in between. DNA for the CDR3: TGCGCCAGCAGCTTGGTTGCTGGGAGCCGCTCCGAGCAGTACTTC. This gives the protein CASSLVAGSRSEQYF.

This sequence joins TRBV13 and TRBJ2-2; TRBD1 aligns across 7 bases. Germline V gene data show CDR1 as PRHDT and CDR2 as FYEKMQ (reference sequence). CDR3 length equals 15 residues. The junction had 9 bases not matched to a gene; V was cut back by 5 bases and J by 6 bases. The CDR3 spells CASSLLTGAAGELFF. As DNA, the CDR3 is TGTGCCAGCAGCCTTTTAACAGGGGCGGCCGGGGAGCTGTTTTTT.

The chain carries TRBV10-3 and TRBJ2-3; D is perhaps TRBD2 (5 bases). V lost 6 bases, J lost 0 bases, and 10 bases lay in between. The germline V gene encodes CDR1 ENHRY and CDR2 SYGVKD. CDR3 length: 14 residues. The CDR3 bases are TGTGCCATCAGGTTAGCGCAAAGCACAGATACGCAGTATTTT. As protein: CAIRLAQSTDTQYF.

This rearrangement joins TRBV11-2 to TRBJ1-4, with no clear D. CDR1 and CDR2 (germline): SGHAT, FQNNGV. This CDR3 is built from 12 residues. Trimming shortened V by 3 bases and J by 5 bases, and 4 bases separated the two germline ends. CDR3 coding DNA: TGTGCCAGCAGCTTTGGGAATGAAAAACTGTTTTTT. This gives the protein CASSFGNEKLFF.

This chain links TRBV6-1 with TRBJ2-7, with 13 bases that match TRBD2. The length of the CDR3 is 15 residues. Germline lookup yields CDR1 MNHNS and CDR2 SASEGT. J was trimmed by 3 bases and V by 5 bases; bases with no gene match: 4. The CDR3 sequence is CASSTGTSGIYEQYF. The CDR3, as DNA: TGTGCCAGCAGTACCGGGACTAGCGGGATCTACGAGCAGTACTTC.

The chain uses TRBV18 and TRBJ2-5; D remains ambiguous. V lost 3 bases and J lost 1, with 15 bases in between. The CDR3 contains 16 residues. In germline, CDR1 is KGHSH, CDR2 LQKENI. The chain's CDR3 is CASSPNVLRPQETQYF. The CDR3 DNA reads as TGTGCCAGCTCACCGAATGTGTTAAGGCCCCAAGAGACCCAGTACTTC.

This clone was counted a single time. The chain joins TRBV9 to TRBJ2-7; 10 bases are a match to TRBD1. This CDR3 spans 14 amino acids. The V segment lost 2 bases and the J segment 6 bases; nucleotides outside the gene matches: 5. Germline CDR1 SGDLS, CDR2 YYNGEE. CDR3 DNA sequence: TGTGCCAGCAGCGTCGGCGGACAGGGGGGCGAGCAGTACTTC. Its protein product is CASSVGGQGGEQYF.

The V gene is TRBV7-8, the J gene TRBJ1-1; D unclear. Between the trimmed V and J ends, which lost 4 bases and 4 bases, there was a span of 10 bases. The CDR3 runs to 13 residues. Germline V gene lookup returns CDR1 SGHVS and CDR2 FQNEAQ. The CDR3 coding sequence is TGTGCCAGCAGCTCGAGACCCCCCACTGAAGCTTTCTTT. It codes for CASSSRPPTEAFF.

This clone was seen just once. The CDR3 sequence: CASSNRGRSLPQQYF. CDR3 sequence (DNA): TGTGCCAGCAGTAACCGGGGACGGAGTTTACCGCAGCAGTACTTC. The chain has TRBV28 and TRBJ2-7; the D call may be TRBD1 or TRBD2 (5 bases each). The CDR3 totals 15 residues. In germline, CDR1 is MDHEN, CDR2 SYDVKM. V shed 5 bases and J shed 8 bases, with 22 bases lying between them.

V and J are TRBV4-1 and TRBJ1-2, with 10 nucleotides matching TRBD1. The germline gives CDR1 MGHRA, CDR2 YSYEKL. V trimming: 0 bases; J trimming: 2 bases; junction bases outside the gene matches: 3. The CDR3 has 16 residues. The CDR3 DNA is TGCGCCAGCAGCCAAGATGGGGGACAGGGGAACTATGGCTACACCTTC. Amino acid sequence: CASSQDGGQGNYGYTF.

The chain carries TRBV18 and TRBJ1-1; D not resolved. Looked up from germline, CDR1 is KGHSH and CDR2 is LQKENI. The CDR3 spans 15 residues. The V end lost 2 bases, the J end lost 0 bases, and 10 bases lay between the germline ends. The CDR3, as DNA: TGTGCCAGCTCACCAACGGGCAGTGTGAACACTGAAGCTTTCTTT. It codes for CASSPTGSVNTEAFF.

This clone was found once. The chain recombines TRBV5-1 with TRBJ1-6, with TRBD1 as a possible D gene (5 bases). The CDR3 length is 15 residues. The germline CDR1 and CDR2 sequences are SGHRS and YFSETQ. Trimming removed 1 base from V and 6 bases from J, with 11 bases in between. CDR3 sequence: CASSLTQGGNSPLHF. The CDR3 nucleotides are TGCGCCAGCAGCTTGACGCAGGGTGGTAATTCACCCCTCCACTTT.

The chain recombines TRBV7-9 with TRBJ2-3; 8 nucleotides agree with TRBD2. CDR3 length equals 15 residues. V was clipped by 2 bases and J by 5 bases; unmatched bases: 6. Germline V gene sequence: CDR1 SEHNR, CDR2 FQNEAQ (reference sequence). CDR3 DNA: TGTGCCAGCAGCTTAACGGGGGGGCCGGTAGATACGCAGTATTTT. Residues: CASSLTGGPVDTQYF.

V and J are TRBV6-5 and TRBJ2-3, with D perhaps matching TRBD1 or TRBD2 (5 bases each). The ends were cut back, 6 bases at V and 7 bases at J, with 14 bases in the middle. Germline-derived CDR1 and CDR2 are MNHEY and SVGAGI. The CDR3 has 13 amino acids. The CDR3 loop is CASSRTPGHTQYF. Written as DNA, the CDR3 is TGTGCCAGCAGCCGCACGCCGGGGCATACGCAGTATTTT.

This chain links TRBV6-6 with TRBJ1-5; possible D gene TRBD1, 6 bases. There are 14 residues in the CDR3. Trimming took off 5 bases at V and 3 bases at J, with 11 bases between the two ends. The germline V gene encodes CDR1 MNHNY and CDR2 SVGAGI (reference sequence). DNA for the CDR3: TGTGCCAGCAGTCGGACAGAGTACAATCAGCCCCAGCATTTT. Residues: CASSRTEYNQPQHF.

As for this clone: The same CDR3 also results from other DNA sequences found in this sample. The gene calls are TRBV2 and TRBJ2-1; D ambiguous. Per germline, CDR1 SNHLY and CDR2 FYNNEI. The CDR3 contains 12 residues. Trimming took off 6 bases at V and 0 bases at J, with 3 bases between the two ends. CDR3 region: CASSRSYNEQFF. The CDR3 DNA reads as TGTGCCAGCAGCCGCTCCTACAATGAGCAGTTCTTC.